This section outlines one T cell receptor (beta chain) sequence together with its context. Its antigen is unknown. The length of the CDR3 is 16 residues. V shed 2 bases, J shed 4 bases, and the junction held 9 bases outside the gene matches. Germline lookup yields CDR1 SGDLS and CDR2 YYNGEE. TCRdb re-analysed the 5' RACE reads in MiXCR, keeping a single row per CDR3 protein. The data contain 250,000 to 300,000 distinct CDR3 sequences, 16% of them singletons. The data were taken from a study of T-cell memory formation after mild COVID-19. Turning to the study itself: Across donors, TCR clusters were largely donor specific. Regarding the study as a whole: What remained unconfirmed was the SARS-CoV-2 specificity of second-wave clones peaking on day 37.

The source of this sequence is a young man who had mild COVID-19 (a few samples of this study predate the infection). Cell type and time point are not known. The rearrangement joins TRBV9 to TRBJ2-1, with 7 bases fitting TRBD2. Sequenced sample: PBMCs or a T cell subset sorted from them (not recorded which). The DNA of the CDR3 is TGTGCCAGCAGCGTTCTTGGGGGGGTACCATACAATGAGCAGTTCTTC. It translates to CASSVLGGVPYNEQFF.